This T cell receptor (beta chain) originates from a study of blood T cell repertoires in COVID-19. The J segment lost 5 bases and the V segment lost 5 bases, leaving 3 bases of the junction unmatched. The CDR3 loop spans 12 amino acids. Per the germline V gene, CDR1 is SGHTA and CDR2 is FQGNSA. As handled by the study authors: Estimation of nucleated cell counts relied on the amplification of reference gene primers. TCRdb's copy holds only in-frame clones and misses some; the assay was immunoSEQ multiplex PCR. V, J and clone size were drawn from that table, and D and trimming were deduced from the DNA. Altogether some 70,000 clones are present, about 88% being singletons, with the ten largest covering roughly 8.8%.

The TCR comes from a man aged 45-65 years with active COVID-19. The chain links TRBV7-2 to TRBJ2-7; 7 nucleotides match TRBD2. The sequenced sample consisted of peripheral blood. CDR3 in amino acids: CASSPGGHEQYF. The CDR3 DNA follows: TGTGCCAGCAGCCCGGGGGGTCACGAGCAGTACTTC.